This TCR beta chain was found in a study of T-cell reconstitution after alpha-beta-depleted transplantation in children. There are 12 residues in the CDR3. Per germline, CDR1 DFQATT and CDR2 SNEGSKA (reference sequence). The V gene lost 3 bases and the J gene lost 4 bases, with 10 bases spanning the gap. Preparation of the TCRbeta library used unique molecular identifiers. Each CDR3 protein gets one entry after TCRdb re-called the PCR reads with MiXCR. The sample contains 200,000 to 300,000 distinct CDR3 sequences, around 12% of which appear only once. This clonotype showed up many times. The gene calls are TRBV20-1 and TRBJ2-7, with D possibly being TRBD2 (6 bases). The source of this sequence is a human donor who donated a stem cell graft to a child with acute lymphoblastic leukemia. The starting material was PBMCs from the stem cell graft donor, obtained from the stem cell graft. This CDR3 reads CSARVSGYEQYF. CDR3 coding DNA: TGCAGTGCTAGGGTTAGCGGATACGAGCAGTACTTC.